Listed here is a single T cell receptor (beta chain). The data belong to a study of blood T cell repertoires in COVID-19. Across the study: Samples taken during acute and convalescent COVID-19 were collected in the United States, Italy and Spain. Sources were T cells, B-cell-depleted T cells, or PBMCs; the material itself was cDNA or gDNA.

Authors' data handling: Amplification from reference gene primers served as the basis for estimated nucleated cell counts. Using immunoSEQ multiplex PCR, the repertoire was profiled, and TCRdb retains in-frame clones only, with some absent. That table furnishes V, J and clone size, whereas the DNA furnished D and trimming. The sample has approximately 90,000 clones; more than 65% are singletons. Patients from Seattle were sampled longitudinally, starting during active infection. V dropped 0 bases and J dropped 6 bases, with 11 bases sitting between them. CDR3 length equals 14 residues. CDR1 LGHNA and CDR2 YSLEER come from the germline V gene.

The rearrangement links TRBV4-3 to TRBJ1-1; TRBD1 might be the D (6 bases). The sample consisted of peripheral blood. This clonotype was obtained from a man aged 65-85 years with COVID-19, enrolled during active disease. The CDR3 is CASSQDTGRPEAFF. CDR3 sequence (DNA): TGCGCCAGCAGCCAAGATACAGGGCGACCTGAAGCTTTCTTT.